This T cell receptor (beta chain) was found in a study of patients and donors after allogeneic stem cell transplantation. Only one count was recorded for this clonotype. TCRdb itself ran the RT-PCR reads through MiXCR, one entry per CDR3 protein. The profile shows approximately 210,000 distinct CDR3 sequences, about 40% of them singletons. The CDR3 is made up of 14 amino acids. Trimming took off 3 bases at V and 6 bases at J, with 12 bases between the two ends. Looked up from germline, CDR1 is KGHSH and CDR2 is LQKENI. The specimen sequenced was blood, either unsorted or a sorted T cell fraction (not recorded which). This sequence joins TRBV18 and TRBJ2-1; perhaps TRBD2 as D (5 bases). This receptor was taken from a human donor who was either an allogeneic HSCT recipient or a stem cell or donor lymphocyte infusion donor (not recorded which). It is not recorded whose cells these are; they may come from a transplant donor. CDR3 sequence (DNA): TGTGCCAGCTCACCCCTGGACTCATCCAATGAGCAGTTCTTC. This gives the protein CASSPLDSSNEQFF.